What follows are 2 T cell receptor beta chains derived from one specimen sequenced in a study of vaccination and CD4 T cells after COVID-19. Stated treatment: approximately 10-day PBMC culture with coronavirus spike peptide pools or control peptides (ViraFEST assay). Cultured CD4+ T cell DNA was sequenced using the Oncomine TCR Beta short-read assay. TCRdb called the PCR reads again in MiXCR, with one record for every CDR3 protein. The data hold around 9,200 distinct CDR3 sequences, with approximately 63% observed a single time. These receptors have no known antigen. Sequencing was performed on CD4+ T cells from blood, cultured in vitro. These receptors originate from a human donor who had recovered from COVID-19.

This clonotype was observed a handful of times. The chain combines TRBV7-8 with TRBJ2-7; a possible D gene is TRBD1 (5 bases). V lost 0 bases and J lost 8, with 8 bases in between. CDR1 is SGHVS, CDR2 FQNEAQ, per germline. This CDR3 is 12 amino acids long. The CDR3 region has the DNA TGTGCCAGCAGCTTAGCAACAGGTCAGCAGTACTTC. This translates into CASSLATGQQYF.

V usage is TRBV7-2 and J usage is TRBJ2-5; TRBD2 agrees at 7 bases. The CDR3 extends over 14 amino acids. Germline lookup yields CDR1 SGHTA and CDR2 FQGNSA. The ends lost 4 bases at V and 5 bases at J; junction bases unmatched: 7. The CDR3 is CASSSTGRGETQYF. The CDR3 DNA follows: TGTGCCAGCAGCTCCACGGGGCGGGGGGAGACCCAGTACTTC.